The T cell receptor (beta chain) under discussion was sequenced for a study of T cell repertoires in cytomegalovirus infection. Each CDR3 protein is one row after TCRdb ran MiXCR on the reads. The sample has a few hundred thousand distinct CDR3 sequences; over 35% are singletons. As concerns this clonotype: Its specificity is unknown.

V was trimmed by 0 bases and J by 3 bases, leaving 12 bases between them. The CDR3 is made up of 15 amino acids. CDR1 and CDR2 from the germline V gene are LGHDT and YNNKEL (reference sequence). This rearrangement joins TRBV3-1 to TRBJ2-7; D might be TRBD2 (6 bases). The receptor's source is a human donor in good health (CMV status not recorded). Some clones in this sample may be carry-over from other donors' samples. Sequences were derived from cultured PBMCs, sampled from culture after CMV antigen stimulation. In DNA form, the CDR3 reads TGTGCCAGCAGCCAAGATCTTACTAGCAGCTACGAGCAGTACTTC. As protein: CASSQDLTSSYEQYF.